This T cell receptor beta chain was identified in a study of radiation and T cells in renal cell carcinoma. Findings and limits, study-wide: Top 100 clonotypes averaged approximately 50% in irradiated versus about 45% in nephrectomy-only tumors. Irradiated tumors held more dominant CDR3 motifs than control tumors. Intratumoral heterogeneity was not captured in these approximately 1 g regions.

This clone is deemed medium-sized. Its matching antigen is unknown. The V gene's germline CDR1 is LNHDA and CDR2 SQIVND (reference sequence). CDR3 length: 13 residues. V was trimmed by 3 bases and J by 5 bases, leaving 10 bases between them. Treatment: 15 Gy SBRT to primary tumor, nephrectomy 4 weeks later. This renal cell carcinoma was of the clear cell type. Libraries were prepared by immunoSEQ multiplex PCR; TCRdb keeps only in-frame clonotypes and omits some of them. Among about 20,000 clones listed, less than 65% were seen once. This TCR came from an older woman with renal cell carcinoma. Material: tumor tissue, obtained from a patient whose treatment included radiotherapy and nephrectomy. This chain links TRBV19 with TRBJ2-5, with D perhaps TRBD1 or TRBD2 (5 bases each). CDR3 DNA: TGTGCCAGTAGTATTGATTGGGGGGAGACCCAGTACTTC. Residues: CASSIDWGETQYF.